The clone carrying this T cell receptor beta chain occurred a few times. Its antigen is not identified. One entry per CDR3 protein, called by TCRdb with MiXCR from the reads. The sample consists of approximately 630,000 distinct CDR3 sequences, 20% to 25% of them appearing once. This entry comes from a study of T cell repertoires in cytomegalovirus infection. Study in general: Evidence of both CMV infection and a matching HLA type came from public TCR beta signatures. Study observations and caveats: Summed public TCR beta family frequency identified CMV carriers bearing the relevant HLA. The study found HLA-C-restricted CMV-specific TCR beta clonotypes dominating the ex vivo response.

CDR1 is SQVTM and CDR2 is ANQGSEA in the germline V gene. V lost 6 bases and J lost 4, with 16 bases in between. CDR3 length equals 14 residues. This sequence was found in a human donor in good health (CMV status not recorded). Some clones in this sample may be carry-over from other donors' samples. Sequenced: CD8+ T cells from PBMCs. The chain combines TRBV29-1 with TRBJ1-3; D might be TRBD1 (6 bases). CDR3 region: CSVETGDFGNTIYF. Written as DNA, the CDR3 is TGCAGCGTGGAGACAGGTGACTTCGGAAACACCATATATTTT.